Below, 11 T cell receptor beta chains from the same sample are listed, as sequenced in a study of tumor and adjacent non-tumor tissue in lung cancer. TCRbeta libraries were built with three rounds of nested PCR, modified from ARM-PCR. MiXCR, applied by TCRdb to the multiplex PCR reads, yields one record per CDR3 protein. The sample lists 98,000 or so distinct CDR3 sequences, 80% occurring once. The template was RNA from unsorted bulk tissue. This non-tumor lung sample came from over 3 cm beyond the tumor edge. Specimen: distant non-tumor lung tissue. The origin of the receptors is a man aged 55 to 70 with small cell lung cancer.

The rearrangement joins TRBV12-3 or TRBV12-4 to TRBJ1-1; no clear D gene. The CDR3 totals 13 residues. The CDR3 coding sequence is TGTGCTAACAGTTTGAGAGGAGAGGGTGAAGCTTTCTTT. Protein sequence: CANSLRGEGEAFF.

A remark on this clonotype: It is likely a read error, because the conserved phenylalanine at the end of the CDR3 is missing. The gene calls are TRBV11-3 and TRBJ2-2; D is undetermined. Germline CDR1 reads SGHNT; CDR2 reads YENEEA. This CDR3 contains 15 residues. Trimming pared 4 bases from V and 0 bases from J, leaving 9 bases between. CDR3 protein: CASSSQTSNTGELFI. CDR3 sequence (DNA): TGTGCCAGCAGCTCACAGACTTCGAACACCGGGGAGCTGTTTATT.

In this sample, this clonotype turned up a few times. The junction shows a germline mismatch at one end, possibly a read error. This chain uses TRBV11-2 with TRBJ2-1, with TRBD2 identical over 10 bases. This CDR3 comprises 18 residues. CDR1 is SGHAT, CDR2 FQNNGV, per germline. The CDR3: CASSLVVAGGYYNNEQFF. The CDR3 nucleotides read TGTGCTAGCAGCTTAGTAGTAGCGGGAGGCTACTACAACAATGAGCAGTTCTTC.

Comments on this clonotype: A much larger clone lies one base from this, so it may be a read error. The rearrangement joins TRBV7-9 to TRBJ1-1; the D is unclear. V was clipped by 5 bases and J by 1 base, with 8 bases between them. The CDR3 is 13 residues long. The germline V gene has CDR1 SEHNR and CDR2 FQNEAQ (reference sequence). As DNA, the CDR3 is TGTGCCAGCAGCAACAACAGGAACACTGAAGCTTTCTTT. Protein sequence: CASSNNRNTEAFF.

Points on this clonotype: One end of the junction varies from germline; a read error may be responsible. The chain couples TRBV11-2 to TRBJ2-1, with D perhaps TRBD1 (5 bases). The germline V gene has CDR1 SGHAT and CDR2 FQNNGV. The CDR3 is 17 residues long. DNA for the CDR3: TGTGCCACCAGCTTAGTGACAGCCCAGAGCTCCTGTAACGAGCAGTTCTTC. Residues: CATSLVTAQSSCNEQFF.

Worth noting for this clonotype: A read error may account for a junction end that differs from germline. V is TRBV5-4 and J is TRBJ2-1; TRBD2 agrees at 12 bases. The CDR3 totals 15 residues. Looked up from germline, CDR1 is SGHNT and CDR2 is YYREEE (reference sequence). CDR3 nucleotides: TGTGTCAGCAGTTTTCTAGCGGGAGGGTGCAATGAGCAGTTCTTC. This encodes CVSSFLAGGCNEQFF.

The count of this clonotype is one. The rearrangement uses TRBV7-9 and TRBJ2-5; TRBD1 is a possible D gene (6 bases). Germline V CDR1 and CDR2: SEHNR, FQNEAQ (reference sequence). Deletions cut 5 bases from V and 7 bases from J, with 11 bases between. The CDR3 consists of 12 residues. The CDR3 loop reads CASSLEGVTQYF. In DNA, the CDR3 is TGTGCCAGCAGCCTAGAGGGGGTGACCCAGTACTTC.

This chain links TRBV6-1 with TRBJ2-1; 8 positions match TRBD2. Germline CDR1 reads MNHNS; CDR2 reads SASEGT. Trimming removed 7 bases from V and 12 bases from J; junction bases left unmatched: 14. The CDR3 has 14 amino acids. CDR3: CASIFSGNRNRQFF. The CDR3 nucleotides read TGTGCCAGCATCTTTAGCGGGAATAGGAATAGGCAGTTCTTC.

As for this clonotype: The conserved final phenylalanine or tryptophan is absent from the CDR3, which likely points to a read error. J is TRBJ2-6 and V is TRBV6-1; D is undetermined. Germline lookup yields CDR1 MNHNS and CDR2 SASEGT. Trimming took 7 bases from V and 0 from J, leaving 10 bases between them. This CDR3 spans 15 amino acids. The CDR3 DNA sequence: TGTGCCAGCACTCGATACGGCTCTGGGGCCAACGTCCTGACTTTA. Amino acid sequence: CASTRYGSGANVLTL.

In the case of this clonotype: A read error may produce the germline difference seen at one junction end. The CDR3 DNA follows: TGTGCCATCAGCGGGGACCCGAGGGAGGAGCTCTTTTTT. Its translation: CAISGDPREELFF. The chain couples TRBV10-3 to TRBJ2-2, with D perhaps matching TRBD2 (6 bases). CDR3 length: 13 residues. Germline CDR1 ENHRY, CDR2 SYGVKD.

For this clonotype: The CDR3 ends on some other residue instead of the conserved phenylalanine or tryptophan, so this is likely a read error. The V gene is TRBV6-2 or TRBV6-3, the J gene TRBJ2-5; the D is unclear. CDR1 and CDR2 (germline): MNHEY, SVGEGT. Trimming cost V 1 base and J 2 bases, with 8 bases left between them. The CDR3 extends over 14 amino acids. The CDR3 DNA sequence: TGTGCCAGCAGTTACTACATGACTCAAGAGACCCAGTACATC. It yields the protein CASSYYMTQETQYI.